This T cell receptor (beta chain) is drawn from a study of blood T cell repertoires in COVID-19. Germline loops: CDR1 SNHLY, CDR2 FYNNEI. Trimming left V 4 bases short and J 1 base short, with 5 bases between. The CDR3 has 14 residues. A few counts support this clone. Method: immunoSEQ multiplex PCR; TCRdb's copy keeps in-frame clones and lacks some. The sample has approximately 71,000 clones, around 80% seen once. This chain joins TRBV2 and TRBJ2-6; D not resolved. Sequenced sample: peripheral blood. The sequence was collected from an elderly woman with acute or convalescent COVID-19. In nucleotides, the CDR3 is TGTGCCAGCAGTGCCCAATCTGGGGCCAACGTCCTGACTTTC. Translated, it gives CASSAQSGANVLTF. Complete variable domain (other parts from reference TRBV2 and TRBJ2-6): EPEVTQTPSHQVTQMGQEVILRCVPISNHLYFYWYRQILGQKVEFLVSFYNNEISEKSEIFDDQFSVERPDGSNFTLKIRSTKLEDSAMYFCASSAQSGANVLTFGAGSRLTVL.